The text below deals with one T cell receptor beta chain. The CDR3 loop spans 12 amino acids. Deletions cut 4 bases from V and 8 bases from J, with 8 bases between. This sample is drawn from a study of identical twins. Template switching supplied a universal primer site; unique molecular identifiers were carried on the cDNA. TCRdb redid the calling of the 5' RACE reads with MiXCR, one entry per CDR3 protein. The table shows 500,000 to 650,000 distinct CDR3 sequences, with around 7.4% occurring only once. These data were also filed under a second study, of yellow fever vaccine responses in identical twins.

This receptor was taken from a woman between 18 and 30 years old in good health. The rearrangement uses TRBV12-3 or TRBV12-4 and TRBJ1-4, with D maybe TRBD1 (6 bases). Sequencing input: PBMCs. Here the CDR3 reads CASSSGVEKLFF. The CDR3 DNA sequence: TGTGCCAGCAGTTCAGGGGTGGAAAAACTGTTTTTT.